This T cell receptor (beta chain) originates from a study of blood T cell repertoires in COVID-19 (dated by TCRdb to the early 2020s). Context from the whole study: The collaborator samples originated in the United States, Italy and Spain and spanned the acute and convalescent phases of COVID-19. The material from the prospective study consisted of cDNA or gDNA derived from T cells, B-cell-depleted T cells, or PBMCs. Deeply sampled blood TCRbeta repertoires from subjects exposed to, actively infected with, or recovered from COVID-19 were included in the dataset. The repertoires were released in a freely available public database intended as a resource for research on the immune response to SARS-CoV-2. Samples were obtained from the ongoing ImmuneRACE study (first 160 participants) and from about 1,300 subjects provided by 6 global collaborators. Sample metadata almost always included a de-identified subject ID, COVID-19 status, age in years and sex. Where HLA class I and class II types were available, the types were taken from metadata supplied by the sample provider, not from assay-based typing.

TCRbeta CDR3 regions were amplified from genomic DNA by means of the immunoSEQ Assay, a bias-controlled multiplex PCR. Per the authors' processing: Nucleated cell counts per sample were estimated from amplification of reference gene primers within the assay. To quantify the absolute abundance of each unique TCRbeta CDR3 rearrangement, sequence reads were collapsed and filtered. For each sample, productive Simpson clonality was calculated by taking the square root of Simpson's diversity index across productive rearrangements. Imported from immuneACCESS, the table was reduced by TCRdb to in-frame sequences with V and J called. These copies leave out some clones; in studies compared against another copy, an unresolved V gene accounts for under half, and the cause of the remainder is not known. V, J and clone size reflect that table, while D and trimming were determined from the DNA. The sample table records about 320,000 clones; roughly 85% of these occur just once. The ten largest account for 6% to 9% of the sample.

Broader findings and caveats from the paper: The amount of clinical and demographic metadata varied by source and participant and was provided uncurated.

About this clone: The clone's antigen remains unknown. No base quality values were provided; no much bigger clone lies one nucleotide off.

Trimming at the junction amounts to 3 bases on V and 6 bases on J, and the germline ends lie 11 bases apart. Including cysteine and phenylalanine, the CDR3 has 12 amino acids. The read is trimmed to its CDR3 DNA, 36 bases read in frame from base 1. The CDR1 and CDR2 encoded by the germline V gene are SQVTM and ANQGSEA. The collaborating institutions used their own protocols to collect whole blood in K2EDTA tubes. Collaborator samples were shipped for TCRbeta analysis as frozen whole blood, isolated PBMCs, or DNA extracted from either sample type. This receptor chain uses TRBV29-1 and TRBJ1-1; TRBD1 is a weak D gene call, 5 bases matching. The sequenced sample was peripheral blood. The receptor was isolated from a human donor in a cohort sampled during active COVID-19. The CDR3 in this case is CSVDKGRSEAFF. Here is the DNA: TGCAGCGTTGATAAGGGGCGGTCTGAAGCTTTCTTT.